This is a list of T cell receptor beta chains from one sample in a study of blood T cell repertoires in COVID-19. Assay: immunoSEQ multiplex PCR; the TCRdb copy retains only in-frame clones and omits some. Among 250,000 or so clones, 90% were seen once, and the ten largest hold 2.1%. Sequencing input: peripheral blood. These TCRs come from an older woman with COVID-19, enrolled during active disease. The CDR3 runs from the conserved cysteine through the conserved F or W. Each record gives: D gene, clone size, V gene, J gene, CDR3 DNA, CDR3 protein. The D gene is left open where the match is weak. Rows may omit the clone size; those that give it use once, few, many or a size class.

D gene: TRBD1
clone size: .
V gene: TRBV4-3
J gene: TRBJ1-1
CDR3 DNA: TGCGCCAGCAGCCAAATGGACAGGGGAGGTACTGAAGCTTTCTTT
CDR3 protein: CASSQMDRGGTEAFF

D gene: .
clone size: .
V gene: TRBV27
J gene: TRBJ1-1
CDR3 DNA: TGTGCCAGCAGTCCCAAGACTAACAGGGCCACTGAAGCTTTCTTT
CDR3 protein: CASSPKTNRATEAFF

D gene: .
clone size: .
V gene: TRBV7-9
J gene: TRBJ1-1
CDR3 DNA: TGTGCCAGCAGCTTAAGAGAGCTGAACACTGAAGCTTTCTTT
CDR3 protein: CASSLRELNTEAFF

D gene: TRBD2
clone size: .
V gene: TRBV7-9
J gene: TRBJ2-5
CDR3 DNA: TGTGCCAGCAGCTTAGGGCGGGGGGGTACTCAAGAGACCCAGTACTTC
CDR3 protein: CASSLGRGGTQETQYF

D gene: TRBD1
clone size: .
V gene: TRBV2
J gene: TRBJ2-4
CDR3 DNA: TGTGCCAGCATGAGACAGGGGACTATTCAGTACTTC
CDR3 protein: CASMRQGTIQYF

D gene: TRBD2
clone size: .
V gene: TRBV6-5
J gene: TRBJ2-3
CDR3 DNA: TGTGCCAGCTCGCGGGGGGGGACAGATACGCAGTATTTT
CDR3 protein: CASSRGGTDTQYF

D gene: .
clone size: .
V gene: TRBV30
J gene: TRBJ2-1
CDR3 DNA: TGTGCCTGGAGTTTGGCAGTTTACAATGAGCAGTTCTTC
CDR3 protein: CAWSLAVYNEQFF

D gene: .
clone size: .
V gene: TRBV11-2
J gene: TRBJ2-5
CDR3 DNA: TGTGCCAGCAGCTTAGGAGGGCTACATGGAGAGACCCAGTACTTC
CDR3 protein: CASSLGGLHGETQYF

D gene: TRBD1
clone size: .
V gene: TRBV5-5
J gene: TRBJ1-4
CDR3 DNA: TGTGCCAGCAGCAGGGACAGGGCCGTTCTTGAAAAACTGTTTTTT
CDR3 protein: CASSRDRAVLEKLFF

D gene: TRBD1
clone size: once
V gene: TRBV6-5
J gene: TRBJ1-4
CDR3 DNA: TGTGCCAGCAGCCCGACAGGGACTAATGAAAAACTGTTTTTT
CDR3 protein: CASSPTGTNEKLFF

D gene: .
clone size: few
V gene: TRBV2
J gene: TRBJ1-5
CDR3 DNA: TGTGCCAGCAGACTCAACACGGGAAAGCCCCAGCATTTT
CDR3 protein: CASRLNTGKPQHF

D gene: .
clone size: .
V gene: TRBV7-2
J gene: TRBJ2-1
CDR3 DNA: TGTGCCAGCAGCTTAGTTTTTAGTGGGGACAAGCAGTTCTTC
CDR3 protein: CASSLVFSGDKQFF

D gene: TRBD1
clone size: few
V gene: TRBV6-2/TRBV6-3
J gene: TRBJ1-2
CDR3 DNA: TGTGCCAGCAGACCTTCGGAGACAGGGGATCGGTGGGGCTACACCTTC
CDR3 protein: CASRPSETGDRWGYTF

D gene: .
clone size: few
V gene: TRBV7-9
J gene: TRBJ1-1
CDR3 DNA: TGTGCCAGCAGCCCGATGCGGGGAGGTAGATTTGAGAACACTGAAGCTTTCTTT
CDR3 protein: CASSPMRGGRFENTEAFF

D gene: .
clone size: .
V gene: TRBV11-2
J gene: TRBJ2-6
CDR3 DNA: TGTGCCAGCAGCTTAGAGCGGCAGTTCTCTGGGGCCAACGTCCTGACTTTC
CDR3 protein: CASSLERQFSGANVLTF

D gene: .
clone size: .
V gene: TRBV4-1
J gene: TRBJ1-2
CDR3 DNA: TGCGCCAGCAGCCAAGCCCCATTGCGAGGGGGAGGCTACACCTTC
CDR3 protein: CASSQAPLRGGGYTF

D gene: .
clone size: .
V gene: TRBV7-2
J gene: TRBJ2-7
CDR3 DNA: TGTGCCAGCAGCCCGCAGGTAGACGAGCAGTACTTC
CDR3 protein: CASSPQVDEQYF

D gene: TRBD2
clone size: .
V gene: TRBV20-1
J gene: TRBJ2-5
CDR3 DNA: TGCAGTGCTAGTCCGGTAGCGGGGGGAGAGGAGACCCAGTACTTC
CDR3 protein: CSASPVAGGEETQYF

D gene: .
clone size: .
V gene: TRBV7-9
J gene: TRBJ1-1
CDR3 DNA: TGTGCCAGCAGCTTCTCGACAGCGAACACTGAAGCTTTCTTT
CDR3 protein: CASSFSTANTEAFF

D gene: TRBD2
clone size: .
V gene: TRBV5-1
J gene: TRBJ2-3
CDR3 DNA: TGCGCCAGCAGCCGTCTAGCGGGGGTGAACACAGATACGCAGTATTTT
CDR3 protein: CASSRLAGVNTDTQYF

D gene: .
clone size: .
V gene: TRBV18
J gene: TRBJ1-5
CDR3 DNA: TGTGCCAGCTCACCAGGCGGCCGCAATCAGCCCCAGCATTTT
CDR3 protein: CASSPGGRNQPQHF

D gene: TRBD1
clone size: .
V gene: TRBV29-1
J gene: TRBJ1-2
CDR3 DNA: TGCAGCGGACAGGGGGCAAGCGGCTACACCTTC
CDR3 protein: CSGQGASGYTF

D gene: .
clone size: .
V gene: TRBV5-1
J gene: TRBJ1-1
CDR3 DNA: TGCGCCAGCAGCTCTGCTACAGGGAACCCGCCGAGGACTGAAGCTTTCTTT
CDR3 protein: CASSSATGNPPRTEAFF

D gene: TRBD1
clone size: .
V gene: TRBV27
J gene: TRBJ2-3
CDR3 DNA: TGTGCCAGCAGGTACAGGGGAGTGGGTCCAGATACGCAGTATTTT
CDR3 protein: CASRYRGVGPDTQYF

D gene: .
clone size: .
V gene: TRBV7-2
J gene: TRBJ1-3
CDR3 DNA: TGTGCCAGCAGCTTAGCCTTCGGGAGCTCTGGAAACACCATATATTTT
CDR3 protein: CASSLAFGSSGNTIYF

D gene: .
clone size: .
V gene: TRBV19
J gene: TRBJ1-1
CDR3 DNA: TGTGCCAGTAGTATTCCCTACAGGGTGGGCACTGAAGCTTTCTTT
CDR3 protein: CASSIPYRVGTEAFF

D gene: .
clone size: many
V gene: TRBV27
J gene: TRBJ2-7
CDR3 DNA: TGTGCCAGCAGTTTAGCGTCAGGGTACGACGAGCAGTACTTC
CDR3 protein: CASSLASGYDEQYF

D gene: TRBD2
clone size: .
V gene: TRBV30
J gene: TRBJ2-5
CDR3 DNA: TGTGCCTGGAGGGGGGGACTAGCCCAAGAGACCCAGTACTTC
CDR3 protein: CAWRGGLAQETQYF

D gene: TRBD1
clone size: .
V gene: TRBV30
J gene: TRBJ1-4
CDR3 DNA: TGTGCCTGGAGTGCTGGGACAGCCAGGGGGGAAAAACTGTTTTTT
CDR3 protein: CAWSAGTARGEKLFF

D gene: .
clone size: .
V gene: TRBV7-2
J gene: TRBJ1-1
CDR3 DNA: TGTGCCAGCAGCAACAGGGAAGGCACTGAAGCTTTCTTT
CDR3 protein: CASSNREGTEAFF

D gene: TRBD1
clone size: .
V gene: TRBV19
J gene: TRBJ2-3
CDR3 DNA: TGTGCCAGTAGTATCTACAGGGGTTCCCGCATCCGTCGAACAGATACGCAGTATTTT
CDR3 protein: CASSIYRGSRIRRTDTQYF

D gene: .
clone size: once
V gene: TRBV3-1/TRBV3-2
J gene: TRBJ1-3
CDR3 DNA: TGTGCCAGCAGCCAAGAACTTCCAGGGGTCTCTGGAAACACCATATATTTT
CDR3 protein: CASSQELPGVSGNTIYF

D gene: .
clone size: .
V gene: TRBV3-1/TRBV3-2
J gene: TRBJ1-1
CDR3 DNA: TGTGCCAGCTCCCCCCCAGGGCTAAACACTGAAGCTTTCTTT
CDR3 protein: CASSPPGLNTEAFF

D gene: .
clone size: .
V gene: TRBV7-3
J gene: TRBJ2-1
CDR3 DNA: TGTGCCAGCAGCTCAGGACCCAGGGGTTCCTACAATGAGCAGTTCTTC
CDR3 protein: CASSSGPRGSYNEQFF

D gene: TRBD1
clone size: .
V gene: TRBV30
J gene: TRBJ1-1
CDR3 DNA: TGTGCCGGTCTCAGGGGGCTTGGCACTGAAGCTTTCTTT
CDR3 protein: CAGLRGLGTEAFF

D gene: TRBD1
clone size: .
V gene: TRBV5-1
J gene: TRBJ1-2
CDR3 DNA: TGCGCCAGCAGCTTGGGGACAGGGAGGAGTGGTGGCTACACCTTC
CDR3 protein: CASSLGTGRSGGYTF

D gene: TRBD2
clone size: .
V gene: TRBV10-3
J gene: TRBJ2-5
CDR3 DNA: TGTGCCACCACGATAGCGGGGGAGGGGGAGACCCAGTACTTC
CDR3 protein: CATTIAGEGETQYF

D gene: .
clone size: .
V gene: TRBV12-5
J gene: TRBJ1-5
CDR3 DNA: TGTGCTAGTGGTTTGGTATGGGGGGGCGCGGACTATCAGCCCCAGCATTTT
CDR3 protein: CASGLVWGGADYQPQHF

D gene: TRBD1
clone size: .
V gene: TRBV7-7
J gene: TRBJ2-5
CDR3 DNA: TGTGCTAGCAGCTTCCGACAGGGCCAAGAGACCCAGTACTTC
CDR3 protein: CASSFRQGQETQYF

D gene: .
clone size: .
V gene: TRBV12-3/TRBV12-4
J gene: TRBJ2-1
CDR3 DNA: TGTGCCAGCAGTGAGGGGGGGAGGGAGCAGTTCTTC
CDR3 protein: CASSEGGREQFF

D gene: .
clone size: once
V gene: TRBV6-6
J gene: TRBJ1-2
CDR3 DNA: TGTGCCAGCAGCCCCATAGAATATGGCTACACCTTC
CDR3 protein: CASSPIEYGYTF

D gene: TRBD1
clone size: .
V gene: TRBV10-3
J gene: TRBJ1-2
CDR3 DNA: TGTGCCATCAGCCCACTGACAGGGGATGGCTACACCTTC
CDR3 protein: CAISPLTGDGYTF

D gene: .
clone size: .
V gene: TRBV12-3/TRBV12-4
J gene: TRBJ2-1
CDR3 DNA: TGTGCCAGCAGTTTAGGGGGCCCGTTCTTC
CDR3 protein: CASSLGGPFF

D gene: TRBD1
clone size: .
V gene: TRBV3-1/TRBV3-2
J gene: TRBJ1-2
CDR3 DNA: TGTGCCAGCAGCCAAGATCCGGGACAGGGGCGGTTTGGCTATGGCTACACCTTC
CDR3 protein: CASSQDPGQGRFGYGYTF

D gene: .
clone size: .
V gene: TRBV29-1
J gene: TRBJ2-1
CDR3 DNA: TGCAGCGTTGCAGGTGGGCCAGCGGTTTACAATGAGCAGTTCTTC
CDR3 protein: CSVAGGPAVYNEQFF

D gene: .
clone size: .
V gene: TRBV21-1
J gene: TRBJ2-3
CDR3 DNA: TGTGCCAGCAGCAAAAGGGGAACAGGAAGCACAGATACGCAGTATTTT
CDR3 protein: CASSKRGTGSTDTQYF

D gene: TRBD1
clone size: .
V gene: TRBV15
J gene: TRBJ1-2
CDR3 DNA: TGTGCCACCAGCAGTGGAACAGGGGATGGCGGCTACACCTTC
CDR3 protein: CATSSGTGDGGYTF

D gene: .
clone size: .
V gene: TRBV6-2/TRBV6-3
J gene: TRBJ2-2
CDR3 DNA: TGTGCCAGCAGTTACGCGGTACACTTGGGTCCTGCCACCGGGGAGCTGTTTTTT
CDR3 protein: CASSYAVHLGPATGELFF

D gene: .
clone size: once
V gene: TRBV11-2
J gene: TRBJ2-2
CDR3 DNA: TGTGCCAGCAGCTTAGTAGAGTCCGGGGAGCTGTTTTTT
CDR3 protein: CASSLVESGELFF

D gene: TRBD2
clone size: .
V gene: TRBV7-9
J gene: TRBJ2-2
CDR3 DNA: TGTGCCAGCAGCTTTTGGGGACTAAGGACCGGGGAGCTGTTTTTT
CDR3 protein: CASSFWGLRTGELFF

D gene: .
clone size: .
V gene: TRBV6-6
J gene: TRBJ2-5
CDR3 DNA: TGTGCCAGCAGGAGGGGCGGGACAGATGAGGAGACCCAGTACTTC
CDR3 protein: CASRRGGTDEETQYF

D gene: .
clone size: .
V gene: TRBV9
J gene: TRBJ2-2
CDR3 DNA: TGTGCCAGCAGCGTAACCCCGGGAAGAAACACCGGGGAGCTGTTTTTT
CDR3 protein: CASSVTPGRNTGELFF

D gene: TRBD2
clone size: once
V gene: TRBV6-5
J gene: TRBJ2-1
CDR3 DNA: TGTGCCAGCAGTTACGCGGGGGGGCGATACAATGAGCAGTTCTTC
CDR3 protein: CASSYAGGRYNEQFF